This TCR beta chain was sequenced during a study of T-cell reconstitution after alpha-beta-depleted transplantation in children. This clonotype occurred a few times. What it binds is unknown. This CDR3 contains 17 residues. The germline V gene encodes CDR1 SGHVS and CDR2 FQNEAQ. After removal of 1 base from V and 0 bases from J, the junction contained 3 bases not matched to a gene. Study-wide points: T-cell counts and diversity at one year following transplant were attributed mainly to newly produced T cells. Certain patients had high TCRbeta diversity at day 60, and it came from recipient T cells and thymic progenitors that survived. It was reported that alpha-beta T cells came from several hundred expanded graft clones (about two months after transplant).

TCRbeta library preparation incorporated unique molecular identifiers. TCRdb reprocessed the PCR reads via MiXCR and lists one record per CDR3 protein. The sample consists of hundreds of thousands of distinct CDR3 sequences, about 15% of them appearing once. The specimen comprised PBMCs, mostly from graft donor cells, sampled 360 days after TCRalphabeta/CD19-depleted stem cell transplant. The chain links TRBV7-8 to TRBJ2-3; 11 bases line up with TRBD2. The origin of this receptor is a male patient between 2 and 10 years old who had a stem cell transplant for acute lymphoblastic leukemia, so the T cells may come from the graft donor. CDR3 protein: CASSLGTSGGSTDTQYF. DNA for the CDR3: TGTGCCAGCAGCTTAGGAACTAGCGGGGGCAGCACAGATACGCAGTATTTT.